The subject of this entry is one T cell receptor (beta chain). This CDR3 is built from 14 residues. Trimming took 6 bases from V and 2 from J, leaving 14 bases between them. Germline values: CDR1 KGHSH, CDR2 LQKENI. This entry comes from a study of blood T cell repertoires in COVID-19. As originally analysed: Cell counts per sample came from amplifying reference gene primers. Some clones are missing from TCRdb's copy, which holds only in-frame ones; the method was immunoSEQ multiplex PCR. V and J calls and clone size are copied from that table; D and trimming were computed from the DNA. The data contain under 70,000 clones, around three quarters of them seen just once; the ten biggest clones take up roughly 9.7%.

J is TRBJ2-7 and V is TRBV18, with a possible D match to TRBD1 (6 bases). The clonotype comes from a human donor in a cohort sampled during active COVID-19. The sample comprised peripheral blood. DNA for the CDR3: TGTGCCAGCTCGCTCACGGACAGAGCCTACGAGCAGTACTTC. This encodes CASSLTDRAYEQYF.